The 30 T cell receptor beta chains presented below share a single source sample, sequenced in a study of T cell changes during pregnancy in multiple sclerosis. Some clones are missing from TCRdb's copy, which holds only in-frame ones; the method was immunoSEQ multiplex PCR. This table has around 110,000 clones, around 90% appearing once. Sequencing was performed on peripheral blood, taken after pregnancy. These receptors all stem from a female donor with multiple sclerosis, enrolled in a pregnancy study.

Details on this clone: Other DNA sequences in this specimen translate into the identical CDR3. The rearrangement joins TRBV19 to TRBJ2-7, with D possibly being TRBD2 (6 bases). The germline V and J ends were trimmed by 4 bases and 0 bases, with 7 bases remaining between them. Germline V gives CDR1 LNHDA, CDR2 SQIVND (reference sequence). This CDR3 spans 13 amino acids. The CDR3 DNA follows: TGTGCCAGTAGTAGGGACTCCTCCTACGAGCAGTACTTC. This codes for CASSRDSSYEQYF.

This chain uses TRBV5-6 with TRBJ2-1; the match to TRBD2 covers 7 bases. The CDR3 consists of 14 residues. Germline CDR1 is SGHDT and CDR2 is YYEEEE. With V trimmed by 7 bases and J by 0 bases, 4 bases remained unmatched. The CDR3 loop is CASRRTSSYNEQFF. The CDR3 nucleotides read TGTGCCAGCCGTCGGACTAGCTCCTACAATGAGCAGTTCTTC.

The chain joins TRBV6-5 to TRBJ1-6, with D perhaps TRBD1 (5 bases). V was trimmed by 0 bases and J by 7 bases, leaving 13 bases between them. Germline loops: CDR1 MNHEY, CDR2 SVGAGI. The CDR3 runs 16 residues. The CDR3 here is CASSYSIAGPNSPLHF. In nucleotides, the CDR3 is TGTGCCAGCAGTTACTCAATAGCGGGGCCGAATTCACCCCTCCACTTT.

The chain employs TRBV5-1 and TRBJ2-7; 7 bases are a match to TRBD2. Germline V CDR1 and CDR2: SGHRS, YFSETQ. Trimming removed 3 bases from V and 7 bases from J; junction bases left unmatched: 1. The CDR3 has 11 amino acids. This chain's CDR3 is CASSWGGEQYF. CDR3 nucleotides: TGCGCCAGCAGCTGGGGGGGTGAGCAGTACTTC.

The chain links TRBV20-1 to TRBJ1-2; TRBD1 aligns across 7 bases. The CDR3 totals 11 residues. J gave up 5 bases and V 5 bases, and 2 bases lay outside the gene matches. The germline CDR1 and CDR2 sequences are DFQATT and SNEGSKA (reference sequence). The CDR3 is CSARQGYGYTF. DNA for the CDR3: TGCAGTGCTCGACAGGGTTATGGCTACACCTTC.

The V call is TRBV6-6, the J call TRBJ2-7, with 9 positions matching TRBD1. CDR3 length equals 14 residues. J was trimmed by 2 bases and V by 6 bases; bases with no gene match: 5. CDR1 is MNHNY and CDR2 is SVGAGI in the germline V gene (reference sequence). This chain's CDR3 is CASSAGTGTYEQYF. The DNA for the CDR3 is TGTGCCAGCAGCGCCGGGACAGGGACCTACGAGCAGTACTTC.

This rearrangement joins TRBV6-1 to TRBJ1-1; D might be TRBD1 (5 bases). This CDR3 spans 15 amino acids. The V end lost 1 base, the J end lost 4 bases, and 13 bases lay between the germline ends. Germline V lookup: CDR1 MNHNS, CDR2 SASEGT. This CDR3 is CASSEVAGRGTEAFF. CDR3 bases: TGTGCCAGCAGTGAAGTGGCAGGTAGGGGCACTGAAGCTTTCTTT.

This clone was observed once. The chain combines TRBV7-6 with TRBJ2-5, with TRBD1 as a possible D gene (6 bases). Germline V gives CDR1 SGHVS, CDR2 FNYEAQ. Trimming cost V 5 bases and J 3 bases, with 22 bases left between them. This CDR3 is 17 amino acids long. The chain's CDR3 is CASSAKPGDRRKETQYF. The CDR3 nucleotides are TGTGCCAGCAGCGCGAAACCAGGGGACCGCAGGAAAGAGACCCAGTACTTC.

The V call is TRBV4-2, the J call TRBJ2-7; possible D gene TRBD1, 6 bases. With 0 bases removed from V and 4 bases from J, the gap between germline ends came to 16 bases. This CDR3 comprises 16 residues. Germline CDR1 is LGHNA and CDR2 is YNFKEQ. DNA of the CDR3: TGTGCCAGCAGCCAAGATGGGGCAGGGGTAAGATACGAGCAGTACTTC. It encodes CASSQDGAGVRYEQYF.

This chain links TRBV28 with TRBJ2-4; the D gene is possibly TRBD1 (6 bases). Trimming removed 8 bases at V and 6 bases at J, with 17 bases between. In germline, CDR1 is MDHEN, CDR2 SYDVKM. This CDR3 comprises 14 residues. The CDR3 region is CASAPGGRANIQYF. The DNA for the CDR3 is TGTGCCAGCGCACCTGGGGGCAGGGCAAACATTCAGTACTTC.

The V and J genes are TRBV6-1 and TRBJ2-1; 7 bases are shared with TRBD2. Germline V gene sequence: CDR1 MNHNS, CDR2 SASEGT. After removal of 8 bases from V and 0 bases from J, the junction contained 7 bases not matched to a gene. This CDR3 comprises 15 residues. The CDR3 DNA reads as TGTGCCAGCCATCCTCTAGCGGACTCCTACAATGAGCAGTTCTTC. This gives the protein CASHPLADSYNEQFF.

V gene TRBV5-3 combines with J gene TRBJ1-2, with TRBD1 matching 7 bases. TRBV5-3 is placed among ORFs of uncertain function. CDR3 size: 13 residues. Trimming cost V 3 bases and J 8 bases; bases outside gene matches: 7. DNA of the CDR3: TGTGCCAGAAGCTCGGACAGGCCCCCAGGCTACACCTTC. As protein: CARSSDRPPGYTF.

CDR3 DNA sequence: TGTGCCAGCAGTTACTCCGGGTCCTACGAGCAGTACTTC. Amino acids: CASSYSGSYEQYF. The V call is TRBV6-5, the J call TRBJ2-7; D uncertain. The CDR3 runs 13 residues. Germline V gene sequence: CDR1 MNHEY, CDR2 SVGAGI. The V gene lost 0 bases and the J gene lost 1 base, with 4 bases spanning the gap.

The chain combines TRBV6-6 with TRBJ2-7, with TRBD1 matching over 9 bases. Germline CDR1 is MNHNY and CDR2 is SVGAGI (reference sequence). This CDR3 spans 15 amino acids. V lost 0 bases to trimming and J lost 5 bases; unmatched junction nucleotides: 5. The CDR3 DNA is TGTGCCAGCAGTTACTCGGGACAGGGATCTGACGAGCAGTACTTC. It specifies CASSYSGQGSDEQYF.

The V call is TRBV18, the J call TRBJ2-5; 11 bases are a match to TRBD2. The CDR3 sequence is 18 residues long. Germline loops: CDR1 KGHSH, CDR2 LQKENI. The junction had 9 bases not matched to a gene; V was cut back by 2 bases and J by 1 base. The CDR3 nucleotides are TGTGCCAGCTCACCATTACGGTCTCTAGCGGGAGGCCAAGAGACCCAGTACTTC. Its translation: CASSPLRSLAGGQETQYF.

The genes are TRBV7-9 and TRBJ1-1, with TRBD1 identical over 9 bases. Germline-derived CDR1 and CDR2 are SEHNR and FQNEAQ (reference sequence). V gave up 5 bases and J gave up 1 base; unmatched junction bases: 5. The CDR3 sequence is 15 residues long. CDR3 in amino acids: CASSLRQGENTEAFF. The CDR3 bases are TGTGCCAGCAGCCTTCGACAGGGGGAGAACACTGAAGCTTTCTTT. Based on the CDR3 plus reference TRBV7-9 and TRBJ1-1, the full variable domain is DTGVSQNPRHKITKRGQNVTFRCDPISEHNRLYWYRQTLGQGPEFLTYFQNEAQLEKSRLLSDRFSAERPKGSFSTLEIQRTEQGDSAMYLCASSLRQGENTEAFFGQGTRLTVV.

V is TRBV28 and J is TRBJ1-4; TRBD1 matches 8 bases. The germline V gene encodes CDR1 MDHEN and CDR2 SYDVKM. The junction had 8 bases not matched to a gene; V was cut back by 4 bases and J by 7 bases. This CDR3 is built from 15 residues. The chain's CDR3 is CASSYPGTGREKLFF. DNA of the CDR3: TGTGCCAGCAGTTATCCCGGGACAGGACGTGAAAAACTGTTTTTT.

The chain has TRBV2 and TRBJ2-2; maybe TRBD1 (5 bases). Germline loops: CDR1 SNHLY, CDR2 FYNNEI. CDR3 length: 15 amino acids. V was trimmed by 6 bases and J by 1 base, leaving 12 bases between them. This CDR3 is CASRPFTGNTGELFF. The DNA of the CDR3 is TGTGCCAGCAGACCATTTACAGGGAACACCGGGGAGCTGTTTTTT.

The chain has TRBV7-3 and TRBJ2-1, with D possibly matching TRBD2 (5 bases). The V gene lost 8 bases and the J gene lost 1 base, with 18 bases spanning the gap. CDR1 SGHTA and CDR2 FQGTGA come from the germline V gene. This CDR3 region has 16 residues. The CDR3 sequence is CASWASGNGSYNEQFF. The DNA for the CDR3 is TGTGCCAGCTGGGCCTCGGGGAACGGGTCCTACAATGAGCAGTTCTTC.

The chain recombines TRBV30 with TRBJ2-7; D uncertain. Germline CDR1 is GTSNPN and CDR2 is SVGIG (reference sequence). There are 11 residues in the CDR3. Trimming removed 3 bases from V and 2 bases from J, with 5 bases in between. This chain's CDR3 is CAWSLTYEQYF. Here the CDR3 DNA reads TGTGCCTGGAGCTTAACCTACGAGCAGTACTTC.

The chain uses TRBV2 and TRBJ2-5; 8 positions match TRBD1. V lost 9 bases to trimming and J lost 0 bases; unmatched junction nucleotides: 9. The CDR3 length is 15 residues. Germline V gene sequence: CDR1 SNHLY, CDR2 FYNNEI. The CDR3 here is CARCSGQVYQETQYF. CDR3 in DNA: TGTGCCAGATGCTCGGGACAGGTGTACCAAGAGACCCAGTACTTC.

The V gene is TRBV5-1, the J gene TRBJ1-1; D call uncertain. The CDR3 extends over 15 amino acids. V was clipped by 0 bases and J by 0 bases, with 9 bases between them. Germline V gene sequence: CDR1 SGHRS, CDR2 YFSETQ. CDR3 DNA sequence: TGCGCCAGCAGCTTGGCCCGTACTATGAACACTGAAGCTTTCTTT. Its translation: CASSLARTMNTEAFF.

The rearrangement uses TRBV7-9 and TRBJ2-7; TRBD2 aligns across 7 bases. V trimming: 2 bases; J trimming: 0 bases; junction bases outside the gene matches: 4. From germline, CDR1 is SEHNR and CDR2 FQNEAQ (reference sequence). The CDR3 length is 15 residues. CDR3: CASSLRAGSSYEQYF. CDR3 nucleotides: TGTGCCAGCAGCTTAAGAGCGGGGAGCTCCTACGAGCAGTACTTC.

The CDR3 nucleotides read TGCGCCAGCAGCCCAAGTGGTGGGGGACAGGGCTATGGCTACACCTTC. It specifies CASSPSGGGQGYGYTF. The chain uses TRBV5-1 and TRBJ1-2, with 9 bases fitting TRBD1. This CDR3 spans 16 amino acids. The V and J ends lost 4 bases and 4 bases, in that order; junction bases with no gene match: 11. Germline V gene sequence: CDR1 SGHRS, CDR2 YFSETQ.

The chain combines TRBV5-1 with TRBJ1-2, with a weak D call TRBD1 (5 bases). CDR1 SGHRS and CDR2 YFSETQ come from the germline V gene. Between the trimmed V and J ends, which lost 0 bases and 5 bases, there was a span of 14 bases. This CDR3 has 15 amino acids. In DNA form, the CDR3 reads TGCGCCAGCAGCTTGGAGGGCCAGGGACTTTATGGCTACACCTTC. Translation: CASSLEGQGLYGYTF.

This clone was seen a few times. This rearrangement joins TRBV30 to TRBJ1-1; D gene ambiguous. Trimming removed 5 bases at V and 0 bases at J, with 7 bases between. The germline V gene encodes CDR1 GTSNPN and CDR2 SVGIG (reference sequence). The CDR3 length is 12 residues. The CDR3 region has the DNA TGTGCCTGGGTCCTATTGAACACTGAAGCTTTCTTT. Its translation is CAWVLLNTEAFF. Filled out from reference TRBV30 and TRBJ1-1, the complete variable domain reads SQTIHQWPATLVQPVGSPLSLECTVEGTSNPNLYWYRQAAGRGLQLLFYSVGIGQISSEVPQNLSASRPQDRQFILSSKKLLLSDSGFYLCAWVLLNTEAFFGQGTRLTVV.

J is TRBJ1-1 and V is TRBV19; TRBD1 agrees at 7 bases. The CDR3 is 15 residues long. Germline loops: CDR1 LNHDA, CDR2 SQIVND (reference sequence). The V gene end was trimmed by 4 bases and the J gene end by 1 base; junction bases not matched to a gene: 6. CDR3 DNA: TGTGCCAGTAGTAAACAGGGGTTTAGGAACACTGAAGCTTTCTTT. Translating gives CASSKQGFRNTEAFF.

The chain employs TRBV7-6 and TRBJ2-1; possibly TRBD1 for D (5 bases). The CDR3 is 14 amino acids. The germline CDR1 and CDR2 sequences are SGHVS and FNYEAQ. V was trimmed by 4 bases and J by 7 bases, leaving 14 bases between them. This chain's CDR3 is CASSYRQSQNEQFF. CDR3 nucleotides: TGTGCCAGCAGCTACCGACAGAGTCAGAATGAGCAGTTCTTC.

This sequence joins TRBV28 and TRBJ2-7; 8 bases are a match to TRBD1. Germline assignment: CDR1 MDHEN and CDR2 SYDVKM. This CDR3 has 15 residues. The trim removed 6 bases at V and 4 bases at J, leaving 11 bases unmatched. The CDR3 DNA follows: TGTGCCAGCAGCCTCGGACAGGGTGGGAGGTACGAGCAGTACTTC. This codes for CASSLGQGGRYEQYF.

The chain uses TRBV5-6 and TRBJ2-7; 8 bases agree with TRBD2. Trimming took 0 bases from V and 3 from J; bases not matched to a gene: 8. The length of the CDR3 is 16 residues. Germline V gene sequence: CDR1 SGHDT, CDR2 YYEEEE. CDR3 nucleotide sequence: TGTGCCAGCAGCTTGGGGCCTGCGGGAGGTCTCTACGAGCAGTACTTC. Amino acids: CASSLGPAGGLYEQYF.